This entry lists 17 T cell receptor beta chains sequenced from one sample in a study of shared clonotypes between healthy human individuals. The naive CD8 population came from CD45RO-negative cells selected for CCR7, without terminally differentiated effector memory CD45RA+ cells. Using immunoSEQ multiplex PCR, the repertoire was profiled, and TCRdb retains in-frame clones only, with some absent. The sample comprises hundreds of thousands of clones, approximately 96% of which are singletons, and approximately 0.1% rests with the top ten. The sequenced material came from naive CD8+ T cells sorted from blood. These receptors came from a woman in her 30s in good health.

The chain combines TRBV14 with TRBJ2-7, with D maybe TRBD2 (6 bases). The CDR3 consists of 14 residues. Germline CDR1 is SGHDN and CDR2 is FVKESK. V lost 4 bases to trimming and J lost 3 bases, with 13 bases between them. The CDR3 loop reads CASSRDSLVYEQYF. CDR3 DNA sequence: TGTGCCAGCAGCCGGGACTCTTTGGTCTACGAGCAGTACTTC.

Details on this clone: This same CDR3 is encoded by further DNA sequences in the sample. The chain links TRBV28 to TRBJ2-7; weak D call: TRBD1 (6 bases). The V gene's germline CDR1 is MDHEN and CDR2 SYDVKM. Trimming stripped 4 bases from V and 3 bases from J, with 10 bases between. The CDR3 consists of 13 residues. CDR3 DNA: TGTGCCAGCAGTTCGACAGGAGGCTACGAGCAGTACTTC. This translates into CASSSTGGYEQYF.

This clone was picked up one time. The chain joins TRBV28 to TRBJ1-5; D is ambiguous. V dropped 7 bases and J dropped 0 bases, with 13 bases sitting between them. This CDR3 region has 15 residues. Germline V gives CDR1 MDHEN, CDR2 SYDVKM. DNA of the CDR3: TGTGCCAGCACCGAGGGTGACCTTAGCAATCAGCCCCAGCATTTT. Amino acid sequence: CASTEGDLSNQPQHF.

This chain links TRBV6-5 with TRBJ2-1, with 7 bases that match TRBD1. The V gene's germline CDR1 is MNHEY and CDR2 SVGAGI. The junction had 12 bases not matched to a gene; V was cut back by 8 bases and J by 8 bases. This CDR3 spans 14 amino acids. The CDR3 nucleotides are TGTGCCAGCTCAACTACAGGGGTTGCCGATGAGCAGTTCTTC. It specifies CASSTTGVADEQFF.

This clone was observed once. This CDR3 is CASTRLAVYNEQFF. The DNA of the CDR3 is TGTGCCAGCACCCGACTAGCGGTCTACAATGAGCAGTTCTTC. This rearrangement joins TRBV28 to TRBJ2-1, with 9 bases that match TRBD2. Germline V gene lookup returns CDR1 MDHEN and CDR2 SYDVKM. With 7 bases clipped from V and 3 bases from J, the junction kept 4 bases outside the gene matches. The CDR3 spans 14 residues. Supplemented by reference TRBV28 and TRBJ2-1, the full variable domain reads DVKVTQSSRYLVKRTGEKVFLECVQDMDHENMFWYRQDPGLGLRLIYFSYDVKMKEKGDIPEGYSVSREKKERFSLILESASTNQTSMYLCASTRLAVYNEQFFGPGTRLTVL.

V gene TRBV14 combines with J gene TRBJ2-5; D uncertain. Trimming removed 4 bases at V and 0 bases at J, with 9 bases between. Germline V lookup: CDR1 SGHDN, CDR2 FVKESK. This CDR3 comprises 14 residues. CDR3 sequence (DNA): TGTGCCAGCAGCCGCGAACCCCACCAAGAGACCCAGTACTTC. Translated: CASSREPHQETQYF.

V gene TRBV11-2 combines with J gene TRBJ1-2, with 7 bases aligning to TRBD1. Trimming cost V 5 bases and J 3 bases; bases outside gene matches: 6. The CDR3 runs 14 residues. Germline V gene data show CDR1 as SGHAT and CDR2 as FQNNGV. This chain's CDR3 is CASSGLGQHYGYTF. CDR3 bases: TGTGCCAGCAGCGGACTGGGACAGCACTATGGCTACACCTTC. The entire variable domain, with the rest obtained from reference TRBV11-2 and TRBJ1-2, is as follows: EAGVAQSPRYKIIEKRQSVAFWCNPISGHATLYWYQQILGQGPKLLIQFQNNGVVDDSQLPKDRFSAERLKGVDSTLKIQPAKLEDSAVYLCASSGLGQHYGYTFGSGTRLTVV.

The CDR3 here is CASRGGRAYEQYF. CDR3 DNA sequence: TGTGCCAGCAGGGGGGGGAGAGCCTACGAGCAGTACTTC. This chain uses TRBV2 with TRBJ2-7; TRBD2 agrees at 7 bases. V lost 6 bases and J lost 2; bases outside the gene matches: 4. The CDR3 totals 13 residues. CDR1 is SNHLY, CDR2 FYNNEI, per germline.

This sequence joins TRBV5-1 and TRBJ2-7, with 7 bases identical to TRBD1. The J segment lost 0 bases and the V segment lost 3 bases, leaving 15 bases of the junction unmatched. CDR3 length: 18 amino acids. Germline loops: CDR1 SGHRS, CDR2 YFSETQ. CDR3 coding DNA: TGCGCCAGCAGCTCAACCTTCACCGGGACAGTTAACTCCTACGAGCAGTACTTC. Its translation: CASSSTFTGTVNSYEQYF.

The count of this clone is one. The chain combines TRBV19 with TRBJ2-5, with D possibly being TRBD2 (6 bases). V dropped 5 bases and J dropped 2 bases, with 18 bases sitting between them. In germline, CDR1 is LNHDA, CDR2 SQIVND (reference sequence). This CDR3 region has 16 residues. The CDR3 loop reads CASSAVRGVLQETQYF. The CDR3 coding sequence is TGTGCCAGTAGTGCAGTGCGGGGAGTCCTACAAGAGACCCAGTACTTC.

The chain is built from TRBV4-1 and TRBJ2-3; D is undetermined. The CDR3 loop spans 13 amino acids. Germline V gene lookup returns CDR1 MGHRA and CDR2 YSYEKL. Trimming pared 0 bases from V and 4 bases from J, leaving 5 bases between. The CDR3, as DNA: TGCGCCAGCAGCCAAGAAAGAGCAGATACGCAGTATTTT. Translated, it gives CASSQERADTQYF.

This chain joins TRBV5-1 and TRBJ2-7, with D tentatively TRBD1 or TRBD2 (5 bases each). Germline V CDR1 and CDR2: SGHRS, YFSETQ. CDR3 length: 17 amino acids. V was pared by 0 bases and J by 2 bases, with 18 bases between. CDR3 nucleotides: TGCGCCAGCAGCTTGGGGGCAGGGCTAGCAGCCGCCTACGAGCAGTACTTC. Protein product: CASSLGAGLAAAYEQYF.

The chain links TRBV25-1 to TRBJ2-5; 10 positions agree with TRBD2. V gave up 10 bases and J gave up 6 bases; unmatched junction bases: 11. Germline V gives CDR1 MGHDK, CDR2 SYGVNS. This CDR3 contains 14 residues. Here the CDR3 reads CATSSGSGVKTQYF. The CDR3 DNA sequence: TGTGCCACTTCTAGCGGGAGTGGGGTAAAGACCCAGTACTTC.

The chain employs TRBV28 and TRBJ2-7; 10 bases are a match to TRBD1. The V segment lost 1 base and the J segment 5 bases; nucleotides outside the gene matches: 5. This CDR3 is built from 15 residues. Germline V lookup: CDR1 MDHEN, CDR2 SYDVKM. CDR3 loop: CASSLFGTGDHEQYF. The CDR3 bases are TGTGCCAGCAGTTTATTCGGGACAGGGGACCACGAGCAGTACTTC.

This chain connects TRBV27 to TRBJ2-5; unclear D gene. The V end was cut by 4 bases, the J end by 1 base, with 7 bases between. CDR1 and CDR2 (germline): MNHEY, SMNVEV (reference sequence). The length of the CDR3 is 13 residues. In nucleotides, the CDR3 is TGTGCCAGCAGTTCGCTAATCCAAGAGACCCAGTACTTC. It codes for CASSSLIQETQYF.

Concerning this clone: Other DNA sequences in this specimen translate into the identical CDR3. The chain recombines TRBV5-4 with TRBJ2-7; 10 bases align to TRBD2. This CDR3 has 14 residues. Germline loops: CDR1 SGHNT, CDR2 YYREEE (reference sequence). The trim removed 5 bases at V and 4 bases at J, leaving 6 bases unmatched. CDR3 coding DNA: TGTGCCAGCAGTTCCGGGACTAGCGTTTACGAGCAGTACTTC. Its translation: CASSSGTSVYEQYF.

This clone was found once. The chain couples TRBV5-8 to TRBJ1-3; no definite D call. Germline V gene sequence: CDR1 SGHTS, CDR2 YDEGEE. Trimming removed 3 bases at V and 6 bases at J, with 19 bases between. The CDR3 loop spans 16 amino acids. Written as DNA, the CDR3 is TGTGCCAGCAGCTCCGACCCTTCAACCTGGGTAAACACCATATATTTT. Protein sequence: CASSSDPSTWVNTIYF.